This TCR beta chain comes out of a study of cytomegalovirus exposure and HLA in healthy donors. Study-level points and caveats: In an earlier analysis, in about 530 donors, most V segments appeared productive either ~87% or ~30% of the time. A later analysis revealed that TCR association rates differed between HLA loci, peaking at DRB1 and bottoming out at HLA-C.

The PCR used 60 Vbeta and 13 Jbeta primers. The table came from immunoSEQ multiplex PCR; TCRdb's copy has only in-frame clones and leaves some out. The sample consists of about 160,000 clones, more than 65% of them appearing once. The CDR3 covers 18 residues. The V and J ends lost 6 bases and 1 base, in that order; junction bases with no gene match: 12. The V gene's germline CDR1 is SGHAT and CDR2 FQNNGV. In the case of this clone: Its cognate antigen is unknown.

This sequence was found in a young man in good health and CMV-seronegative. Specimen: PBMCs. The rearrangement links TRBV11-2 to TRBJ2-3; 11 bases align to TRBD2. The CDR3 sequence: CASRSTSGTVGGTDTQYF. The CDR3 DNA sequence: TGTGCCAGCAGATCGACTAGCGGGACAGTGGGGGGCACAGATACGCAGTATTTT.